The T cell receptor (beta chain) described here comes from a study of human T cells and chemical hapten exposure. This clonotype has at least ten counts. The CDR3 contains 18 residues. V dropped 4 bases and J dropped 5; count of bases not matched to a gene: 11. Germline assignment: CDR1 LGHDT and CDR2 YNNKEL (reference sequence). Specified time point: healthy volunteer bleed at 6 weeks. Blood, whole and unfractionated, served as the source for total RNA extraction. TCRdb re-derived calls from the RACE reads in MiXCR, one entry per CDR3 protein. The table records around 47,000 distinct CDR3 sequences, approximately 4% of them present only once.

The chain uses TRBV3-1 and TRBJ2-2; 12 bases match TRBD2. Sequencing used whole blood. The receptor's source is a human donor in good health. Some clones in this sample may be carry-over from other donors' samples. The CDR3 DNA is TGTGCCAGCAGCCGTGGACTAGCGGGAAGGGGAGGAACCGGGGAGCTGTTTTTT. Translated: CASSRGLAGRGGTGELFF.